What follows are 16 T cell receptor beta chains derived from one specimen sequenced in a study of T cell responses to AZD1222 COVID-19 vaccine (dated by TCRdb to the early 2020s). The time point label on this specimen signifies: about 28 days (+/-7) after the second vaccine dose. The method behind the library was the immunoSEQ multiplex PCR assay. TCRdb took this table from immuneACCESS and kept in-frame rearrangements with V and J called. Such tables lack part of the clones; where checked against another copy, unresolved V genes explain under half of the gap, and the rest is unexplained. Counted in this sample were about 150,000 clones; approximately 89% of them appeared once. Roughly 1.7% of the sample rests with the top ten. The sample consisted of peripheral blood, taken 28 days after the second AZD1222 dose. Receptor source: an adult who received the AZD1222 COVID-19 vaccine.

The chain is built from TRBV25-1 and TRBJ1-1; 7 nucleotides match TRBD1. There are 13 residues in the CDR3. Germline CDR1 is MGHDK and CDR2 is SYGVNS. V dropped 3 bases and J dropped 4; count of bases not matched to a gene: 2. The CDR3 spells CASSEGQFTEAFF. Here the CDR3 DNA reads TGTGCCAGCAGTGAGGGACAGTTCACTGAAGCTTTCTTT.

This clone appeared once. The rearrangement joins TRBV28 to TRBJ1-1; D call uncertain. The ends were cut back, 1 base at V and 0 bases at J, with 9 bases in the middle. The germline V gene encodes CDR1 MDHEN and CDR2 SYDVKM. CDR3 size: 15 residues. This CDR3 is CASSLSAGLNTEAFF. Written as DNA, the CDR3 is TGTGCCAGCAGTTTATCCGCAGGTTTGAACACTGAAGCTTTCTTT.

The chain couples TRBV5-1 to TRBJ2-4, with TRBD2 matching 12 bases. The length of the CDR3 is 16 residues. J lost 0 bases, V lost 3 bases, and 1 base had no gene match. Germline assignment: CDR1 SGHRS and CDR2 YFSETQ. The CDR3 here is CASSWGLAGAKNIQYF. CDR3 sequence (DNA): TGCGCCAGCAGCTGGGGACTAGCGGGAGCCAAAAACATTCAGTACTTC.

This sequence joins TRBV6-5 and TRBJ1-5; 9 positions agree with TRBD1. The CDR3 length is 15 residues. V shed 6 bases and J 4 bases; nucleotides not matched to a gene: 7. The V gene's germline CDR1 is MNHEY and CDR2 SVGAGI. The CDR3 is CASSEGQGGNQPQHF. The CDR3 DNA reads TGTGCCAGCAGCGAGGGACAGGGCGGGAATCAGCCCCAGCATTTT.

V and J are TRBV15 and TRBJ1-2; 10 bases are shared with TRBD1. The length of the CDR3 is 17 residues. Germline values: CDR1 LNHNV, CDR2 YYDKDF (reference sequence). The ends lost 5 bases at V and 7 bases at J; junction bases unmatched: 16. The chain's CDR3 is CATSRDLTGTGEGGYTF. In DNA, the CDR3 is TGTGCCACCAGCCGCGATCTTACCGGGACAGGGGAAGGTGGCTACACCTTC.

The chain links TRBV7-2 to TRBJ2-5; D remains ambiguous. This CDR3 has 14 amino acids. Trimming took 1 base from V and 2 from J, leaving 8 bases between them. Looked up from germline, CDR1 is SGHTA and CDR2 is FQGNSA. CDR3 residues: CASSLGRHQETQYF. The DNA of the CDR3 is TGTGCCAGCAGCTTAGGACGGCATCAAGAGACCCAGTACTTC.

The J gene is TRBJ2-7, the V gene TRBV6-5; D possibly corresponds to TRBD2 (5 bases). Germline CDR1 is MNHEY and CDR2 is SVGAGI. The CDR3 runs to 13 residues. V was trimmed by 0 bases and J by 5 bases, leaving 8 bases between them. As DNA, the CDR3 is TGTGCCAGCAGTTACTCGGTGAGGGACGAGCAGTACTTC. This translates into CASSYSVRDEQYF.

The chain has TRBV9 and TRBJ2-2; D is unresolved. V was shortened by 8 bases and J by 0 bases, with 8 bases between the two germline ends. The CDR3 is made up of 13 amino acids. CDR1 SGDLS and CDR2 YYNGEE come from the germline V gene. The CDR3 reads CASGEPNTGELFF. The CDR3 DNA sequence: TGTGCCAGTGGAGAGCCGAACACCGGGGAGCTGTTTTTT.

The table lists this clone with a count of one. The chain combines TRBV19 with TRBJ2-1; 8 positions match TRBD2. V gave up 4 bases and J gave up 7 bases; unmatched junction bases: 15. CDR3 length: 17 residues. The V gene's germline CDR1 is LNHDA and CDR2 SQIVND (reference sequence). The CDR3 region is CASSKTSGNHRENEQFF. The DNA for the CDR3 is TGTGCCAGTAGTAAAACTAGCGGAAATCACCGGGAGAATGAGCAGTTCTTC.

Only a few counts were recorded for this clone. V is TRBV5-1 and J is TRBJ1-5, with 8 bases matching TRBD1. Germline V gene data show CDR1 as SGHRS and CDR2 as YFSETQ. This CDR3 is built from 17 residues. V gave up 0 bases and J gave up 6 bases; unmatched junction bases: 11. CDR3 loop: CASSLDGTGNSRQPQHF. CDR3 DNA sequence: TGCGCCAGCAGCTTGGATGGGACAGGCAATTCGCGTCAGCCCCAGCATTTT.

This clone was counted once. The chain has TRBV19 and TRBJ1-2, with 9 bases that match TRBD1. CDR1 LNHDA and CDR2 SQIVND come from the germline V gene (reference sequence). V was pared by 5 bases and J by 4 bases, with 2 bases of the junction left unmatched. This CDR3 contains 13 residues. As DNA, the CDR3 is TGTGCCAGTAGTTTGGGACAGGGCTATGGCTACACCTTC. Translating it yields CASSLGQGYGYTF.

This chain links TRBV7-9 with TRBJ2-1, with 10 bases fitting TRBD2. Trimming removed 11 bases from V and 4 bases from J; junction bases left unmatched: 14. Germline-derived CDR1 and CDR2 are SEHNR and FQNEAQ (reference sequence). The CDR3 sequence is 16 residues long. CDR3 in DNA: TGTGCCGAACGGACAGCGGGAGGGCCTTTTTACAATGAGCAGTTCTTC. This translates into CAERTAGGPFYNEQFF.

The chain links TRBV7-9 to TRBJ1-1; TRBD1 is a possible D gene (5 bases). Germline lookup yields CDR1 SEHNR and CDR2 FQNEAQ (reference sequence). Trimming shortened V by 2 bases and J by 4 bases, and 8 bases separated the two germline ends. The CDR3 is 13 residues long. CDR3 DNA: TGTGCCAGCAGCTTAAAGGACATCACTGAAGCTTTCTTT. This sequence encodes CASSLKDITEAFF.

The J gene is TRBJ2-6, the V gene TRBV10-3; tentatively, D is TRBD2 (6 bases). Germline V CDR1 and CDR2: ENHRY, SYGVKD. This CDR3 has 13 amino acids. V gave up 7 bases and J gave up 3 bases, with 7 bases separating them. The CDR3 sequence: CAITGVGANVLTF. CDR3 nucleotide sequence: TGTGCCATCACGGGAGTTGGGGCCAACGTCCTGACTTTC.

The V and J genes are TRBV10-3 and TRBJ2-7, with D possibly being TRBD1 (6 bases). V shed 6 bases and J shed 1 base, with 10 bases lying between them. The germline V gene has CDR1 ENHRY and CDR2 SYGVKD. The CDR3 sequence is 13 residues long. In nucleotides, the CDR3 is TGTGCCATCAGACGGGACACGTCCTACGAGCAGTACTTC. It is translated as CAIRRDTSYEQYF.

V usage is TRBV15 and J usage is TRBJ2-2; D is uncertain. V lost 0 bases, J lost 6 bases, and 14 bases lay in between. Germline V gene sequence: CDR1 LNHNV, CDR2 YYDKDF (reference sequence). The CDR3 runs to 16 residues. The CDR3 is CATSRDLAVKPGELFF. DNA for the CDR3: TGTGCCACCAGCAGAGATCTGGCAGTGAAACCCGGGGAGCTGTTTTTT.